The 5 T cell receptor beta chains below all came from one sample that was sequenced in a study of cytomegalovirus exposure and HLA in healthy donors. PCR amplification relied on 60 Vbeta primers (plus 13 Jbeta primers). Profiled with immunoSEQ multiplex PCR; TCRdb holds only in-frame clones, not every one. Here the sample spans 64,000 or so clones, about 73% being singletons. The sequencing sample was made of PBMCs. The receptors shown here come from a woman aged 45 to 65 in good health and CMV-seropositive.

This clone was detected only once. The CDR3: CASRPSLGTSTDTQYF. The CDR3 DNA is TGTGCCAGTAGACCTAGCTTGGGGACTAGCACAGATACGCAGTATTTT. V usage is TRBV27 and J usage is TRBJ2-3; TRBD2 is a possible D gene (6 bases). The CDR3 runs to 16 residues. Trimming stripped 9 bases from V and 0 bases from J, with 19 bases between. The germline V gene encodes CDR1 MNHEY and CDR2 SMNVEV (reference sequence).

The chain carries TRBV19 and TRBJ1-5, with no clear D. The CDR3 consists of 14 residues. CDR1 is LNHDA, CDR2 SQIVND, per germline (reference sequence). Trimming shortened V by 7 bases and J by 0 bases, and 10 bases separated the two germline ends. The CDR3 bases are TGTGCCAGTACCGATTACAGTAGCAATCAGCCCCAGCATTTT. Its protein is CASTDYSSNQPQHF.

The V gene is TRBV18, the J gene TRBJ2-7; 8 nucleotides match TRBD2. Germline trimming cut 0 bases from V and 0 bases from J; bases unmatched to any gene: 4. CDR1 and CDR2 (germline): KGHSH, LQKENI. The CDR3 sequence is 16 residues long. Here the CDR3 DNA reads TGTGCCAGCTCACCACCGGCTAGCGGGTTCTCCTACGAGCAGTACTTC. Translated: CASSPPASGFSYEQYF.

The rearrangement uses TRBV7-9 and TRBJ1-1; 9 bases are a match to TRBD1. From germline, CDR1 is SEHNR and CDR2 FQNEAQ (reference sequence). The CDR3 runs to 15 residues. V shed 0 bases, J shed 4 bases, and the junction held 3 bases outside the gene matches. As DNA, the CDR3 is TGTGCCAGCAGCTTAGCGGGACAGGGACTCACTGAAGCTTTCTTT. As protein: CASSLAGQGLTEAFF.

This clone was seen only a few times. This sequence joins TRBV4-1 and TRBJ2-5, with D maybe TRBD1 (5 bases). V lost 3 bases, J lost 1 base, and 9 bases lay in between. The CDR3 totals 14 residues. The germline gives CDR1 MGHRA, CDR2 YSYEKL. In DNA form, the CDR3 reads TGCGCCAGCAGCCAGCCCAGGGCCCAAGAGACCCAGTACTTC. Translated: CASSQPRAQETQYF.